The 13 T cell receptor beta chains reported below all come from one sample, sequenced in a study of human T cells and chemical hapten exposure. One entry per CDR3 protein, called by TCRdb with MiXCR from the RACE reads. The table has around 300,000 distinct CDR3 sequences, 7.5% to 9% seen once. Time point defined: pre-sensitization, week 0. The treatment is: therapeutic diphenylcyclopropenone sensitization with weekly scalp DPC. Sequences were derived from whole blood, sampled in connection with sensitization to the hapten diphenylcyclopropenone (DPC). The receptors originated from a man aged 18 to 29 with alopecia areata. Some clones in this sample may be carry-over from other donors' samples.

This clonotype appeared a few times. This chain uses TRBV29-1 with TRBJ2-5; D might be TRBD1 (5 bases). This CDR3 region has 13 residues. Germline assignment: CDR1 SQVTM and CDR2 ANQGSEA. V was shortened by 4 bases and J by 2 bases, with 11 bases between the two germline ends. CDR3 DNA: TGCAGCGTTGTTCTGTGGACACAAGAGACCCAGTACTTC. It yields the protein CSVVLWTQETQYF. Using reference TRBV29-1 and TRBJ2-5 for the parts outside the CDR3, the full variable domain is SAVISQKPSRDICQRGTSLTIQCQVDSQVTMMFWYRQQPGQSLTLIATANQGSEATYESGFVIDKFPISRPNLTFSTLTVSNMSPEDSSIYLCSVVLWTQETQYFGPGTRLLVL.

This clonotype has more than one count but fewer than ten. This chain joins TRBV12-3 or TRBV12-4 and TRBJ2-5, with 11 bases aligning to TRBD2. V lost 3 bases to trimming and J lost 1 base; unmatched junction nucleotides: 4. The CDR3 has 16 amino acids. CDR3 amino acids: CASSFASGGLQETQYF. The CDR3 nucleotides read TGTGCCAGCAGTTTCGCTAGCGGGGGGCTCCAAGAGACCCAGTACTTC.

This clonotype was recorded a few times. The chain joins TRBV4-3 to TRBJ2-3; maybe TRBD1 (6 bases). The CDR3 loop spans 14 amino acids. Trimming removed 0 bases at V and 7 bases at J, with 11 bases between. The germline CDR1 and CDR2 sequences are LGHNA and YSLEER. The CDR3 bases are TGCGCCAGCAGCCAAGACCCAACAGGGAATACGCAGTATTTT. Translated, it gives CASSQDPTGNTQYF.

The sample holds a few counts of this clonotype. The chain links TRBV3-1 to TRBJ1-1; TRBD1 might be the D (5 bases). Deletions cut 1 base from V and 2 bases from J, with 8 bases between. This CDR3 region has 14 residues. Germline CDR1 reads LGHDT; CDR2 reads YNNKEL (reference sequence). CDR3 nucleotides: TGTGCCAGCAGCCAAGGTCGGACAAACACTGAAGCTTTCTTT. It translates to CASSQGRTNTEAFF.

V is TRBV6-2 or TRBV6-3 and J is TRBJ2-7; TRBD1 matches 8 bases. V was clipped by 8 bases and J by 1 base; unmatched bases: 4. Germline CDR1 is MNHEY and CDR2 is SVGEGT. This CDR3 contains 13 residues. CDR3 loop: CASLRTGSYEQYF. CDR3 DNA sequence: TGTGCCAGCCTAAGGACAGGGTCCTACGAGCAGTACTTC.

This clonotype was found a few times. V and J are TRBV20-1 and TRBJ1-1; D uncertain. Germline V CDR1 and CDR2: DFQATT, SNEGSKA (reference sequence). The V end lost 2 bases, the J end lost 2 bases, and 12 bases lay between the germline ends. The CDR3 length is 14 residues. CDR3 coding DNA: TGCAGTGCTAGATCCGGGAGCCTAAACACTGAAGCTTTCTTT. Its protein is CSARSGSLNTEAFF.

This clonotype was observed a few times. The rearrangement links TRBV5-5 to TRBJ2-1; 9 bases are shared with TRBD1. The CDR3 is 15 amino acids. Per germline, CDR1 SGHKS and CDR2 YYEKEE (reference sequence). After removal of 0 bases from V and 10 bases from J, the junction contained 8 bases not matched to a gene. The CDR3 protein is CASSLEQGAFQEQFF. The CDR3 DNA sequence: TGTGCCAGCAGCTTGGAACAGGGGGCTTTCCAGGAGCAGTTCTTC. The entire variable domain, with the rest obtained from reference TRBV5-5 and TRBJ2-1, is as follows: DAGVTQSPTHLIKTRGQQVTLRCSPISGHKSVSWYQQVLGQGPQFIFQYYEKEERGRGNFPDRFSARQFPNYSSELNVNALLLGDSALYLCASSLEQGAFQEQFFGPGTRLTVL.

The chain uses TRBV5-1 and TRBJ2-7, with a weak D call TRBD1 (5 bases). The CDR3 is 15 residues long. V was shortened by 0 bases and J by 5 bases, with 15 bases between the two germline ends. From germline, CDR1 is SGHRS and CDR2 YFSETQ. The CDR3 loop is CASSLGGGSVDEQYF. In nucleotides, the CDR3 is TGCGCCAGCAGCTTGGGGGGCGGCAGCGTAGACGAGCAGTACTTC.

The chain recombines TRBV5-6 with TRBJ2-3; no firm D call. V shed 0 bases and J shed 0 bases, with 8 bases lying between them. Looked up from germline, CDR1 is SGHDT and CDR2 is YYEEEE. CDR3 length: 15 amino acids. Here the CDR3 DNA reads TGTGCCAGCAGCTTGGAGATAGGGAGCACAGATACGCAGTATTTT. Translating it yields CASSLEIGSTDTQYF. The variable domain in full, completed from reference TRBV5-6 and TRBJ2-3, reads DAGVTQSPTHLIKTRGQQVTLRCSPKSGHDTVSWYQQALGQGPQFIFQYYEEEERQRGNFPDRFSGHQFPNYSSELNVNALLLGDSALYLCASSLEIGSTDTQYFGPGTRLTVL.

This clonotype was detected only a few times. The CDR3 DNA is TGTGCCAGCAGTTTTCGTCCCCAAGGACTGGAAAACATTCAGTACTTC. Amino acid sequence: CASSFRPQGLENIQYF. This sequence joins TRBV28 and TRBJ2-4, with D possibly matching TRBD2 (5 bases). V lost 3 bases, J lost 5 bases, and 17 bases lay in between. This CDR3 has 16 amino acids. Germline CDR1 reads MDHEN; CDR2 reads SYDVKM.

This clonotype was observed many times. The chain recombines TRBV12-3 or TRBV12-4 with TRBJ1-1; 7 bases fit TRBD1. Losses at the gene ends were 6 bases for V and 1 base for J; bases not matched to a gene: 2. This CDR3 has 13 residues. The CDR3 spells CASRRQGNTEAFF. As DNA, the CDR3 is TGTGCCAGCAGACGACAGGGGAACACTGAAGCTTTCTTT.

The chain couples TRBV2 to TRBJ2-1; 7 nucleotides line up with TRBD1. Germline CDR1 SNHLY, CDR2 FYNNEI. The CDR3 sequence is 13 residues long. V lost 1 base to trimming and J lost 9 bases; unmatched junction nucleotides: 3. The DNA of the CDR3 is TGTGCCAGCAGTGAAGAAGAGGGGGCTGAGCAGTTCTTC. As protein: CASSEEEGAEQFF. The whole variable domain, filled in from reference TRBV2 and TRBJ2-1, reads EPEVTQTPSHQVTQMGQEVILRCVPISNHLYFYWYRQILGQKVEFLVSFYNNEISEKSEIFDDQFSVERPDGSNFTLKIRSTKLEDSAMYFCASSEEEGAEQFFGPGTRLTVL.

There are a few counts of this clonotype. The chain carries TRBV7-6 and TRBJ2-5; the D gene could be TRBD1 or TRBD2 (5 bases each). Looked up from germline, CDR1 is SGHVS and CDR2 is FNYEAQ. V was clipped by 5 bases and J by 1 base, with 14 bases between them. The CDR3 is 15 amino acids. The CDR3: CASSPTPGPQETQYF. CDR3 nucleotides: TGTGCCAGCAGCCCCACCCCGGGGCCCCAAGAGACCCAGTACTTC.